Each of the 13 T cell receptor beta chains below was sequenced from the same sample in a study of response to subunit inactivated influenza vaccine. Via MiXCR, TCRdb re-called the RT-PCR reads, giving one row per CDR3 protein. The sample shows approximately 530,000 distinct CDR3 sequences, roughly 7.9% of them seen only once. Here the sequenced sample was PBMCs from blood, taken approximately 25 months after vaccination. The receptors here all came from a man in his fifties or sixties who received an inactivated influenza vaccine.

This clonotype was seen only a few times. The rearrangement uses TRBV4-1 and TRBJ2-1, with D possibly TRBD2 on 6 matching bases. V was trimmed by 4 bases and J by 7 bases, leaving 14 bases between them. The CDR3 is made up of 14 amino acids. CDR1 and CDR2 from the germline V gene are MGHRA and YSYEKL. The CDR3 reads CASSPALAPNEQFF. The CDR3 DNA reads TGCGCCAGCAGCCCAGCGCTAGCGCCGAATGAGCAGTTCTTC.

The chain joins TRBV4-3 to TRBJ2-2, with TRBD2 identical over 7 bases. The V and J ends lost 4 bases and 6 bases, in that order; junction bases with no gene match: 8. Germline CDR1 LGHNA, CDR2 YSLEER. The CDR3 spans 15 residues. In nucleotides, the CDR3 is TGCGCCAGCAGCCCAGGGCGGGAGTTCGCCGGGGAGCTGTTTTTT. Protein sequence: CASSPGREFAGELFF.

J is TRBJ2-1 and V is TRBV7-2; 11 bases map to TRBD2. Germline V gives CDR1 SGHTA, CDR2 FQGNSA. This CDR3 has 14 residues. V lost 4 bases and J lost 10; bases outside the gene matches: 6. The CDR3 bases are TGTGCCAGCAGCTCTAGCGGGAGGAGGGTGGAGCAGTTCTTC. The encoded protein is CASSSSGRRVEQFF.

This clonotype was observed a few times. V gene TRBV20-1 combines with J gene TRBJ2-2, with D hard to call. Germline V gene lookup returns CDR1 DFQATT and CDR2 SNEGSKA (reference sequence). The CDR3 contains 12 residues. Trimming stripped 5 bases from V and 4 bases from J, with 8 bases between. CDR3 sequence reads: CSARVPTGELFF. The CDR3 DNA is TGCAGTGCTCGTGTTCCCACCGGGGAGCTGTTTTTT.

This clonotype was recorded a few times. V usage is TRBV19 and J usage is TRBJ2-7; no clear D gene. The CDR3 is made up of 13 amino acids. V was clipped by 4 bases and J by 2 bases, with 9 bases between them. Per the germline V gene, CDR1 is LNHDA and CDR2 is SQIVND (reference sequence). Written as DNA, the CDR3 is TGTGCCAGTAGTACAGCAAATACCTACGAGCAGTACTTC. Translation: CASSTANTYEQYF.

This clonotype was seen many times. V gene TRBV7-2 combines with J gene TRBJ2-7; D gene unclear. Germline CDR1 is SGHTA and CDR2 is FQGNSA. V was trimmed by 3 bases and J by 0 bases, leaving 9 bases between them. This CDR3 has 14 amino acids. The CDR3 DNA reads TGTGCCAGCAGCTTCGGGCCTAACTCCTACGAGCAGTACTTC. It specifies CASSFGPNSYEQYF.

This clonotype occurred a few times. This chain connects TRBV7-8 to TRBJ2-1; 7 bases agree with TRBD2. Germline values: CDR1 SGHVS, CDR2 FQNEAQ. The junction had 7 bases not matched to a gene; V was cut back by 5 bases and J by 0 bases. The length of the CDR3 is 16 residues. In nucleotides, the CDR3 is TGTGCCAGCAGCGCTAAAACTAGCGTCTCCTACAATGAGCAGTTCTTC. The encoded protein is CASSAKTSVSYNEQFF.

V and J are TRBV5-6 and TRBJ2-3; maybe TRBD1 (5 bases). Trimming pared 4 bases from V and 1 base from J, leaving 13 bases between. This CDR3 region has 15 residues. Germline V gene sequence: CDR1 SGHDT, CDR2 YYEEEE. The DNA for the CDR3 is TGTGCCAGCAGCGGGAACAGGCTAGGCACAGATACGCAGTATTTT. Residues: CASSGNRLGTDTQYF.

This clonotype was counted many times. The rearrangement joins TRBV5-1 to TRBJ2-2, with TRBD1 matching over 11 bases. This CDR3 spans 14 amino acids. The V and J ends lost 6 bases and 6 bases, in that order; junction bases with no gene match: 4. The germline CDR1 and CDR2 sequences are SGHRS and YFSETQ. The CDR3 reads CASTGQGASGELFF. The DNA of the CDR3 is TGCGCCAGCACCGGACAGGGGGCTTCCGGGGAGCTGTTTTTT. Full variable domain (rest looked up from reference TRBV5-1 and TRBJ2-2): KAGVTQTPRYLIKTRGQQVTLSCSPISGHRSVSWYQQTPGQGLQFLFEYFSETQRNKGNFPGRFSGRQFSNSRSEMNVSTLELGDSALYLCASTGQGASGELFFGEGSRLTVL.

This clonotype was seen repeatedly, ten times or more. Here the CDR3 DNA reads TGTGCCAGCAGCCCTTATGCGGGGGCCACTGAAGCTTTCTTT. Translation gives CASSPYAGATEAFF. This sequence joins TRBV7-2 and TRBJ1-1, with a weak D call TRBD1 (6 bases). Germline lookup yields CDR1 SGHTA and CDR2 FQGNSA. V dropped 5 bases and J dropped 4 bases, with 14 bases sitting between them. CDR3 length: 14 residues.

This clonotype was detected once. The rearrangement links TRBV19 to TRBJ2-3; 7 bases match TRBD2. Per germline, CDR1 LNHDA and CDR2 SQIVND (reference sequence). V lost 7 bases, J lost 0 bases, and 7 bases stayed unmatched. The CDR3 is made up of 15 amino acids. In nucleotides, the CDR3 is TGTGCCAGTACAGAGGGAGGGTCTAGCACAGATACGCAGTATTTT. This sequence encodes CASTEGGSSTDTQYF.

This clonotype was recorded many times. This rearrangement joins TRBV12-3 or TRBV12-4 to TRBJ1-6, with 8 bases identical to TRBD1. J lost 7 bases, V lost 5 bases, and 10 bases had no gene match. This CDR3 comprises 16 residues. The CDR3 region is CASSGRGTGLNSPLHF. CDR3 DNA sequence: TGTGCCAGCAGTGGACGCGGGACAGGCCTAAATTCACCCCTCCACTTT.

This clonotype appeared a few times. This rearrangement joins TRBV24-1 to TRBJ2-1; TRBD1 aligns across 10 bases. Germline CDR1 reads KGHDR; CDR2 reads SFDVKD. Trimming took 2 bases from V and 6 from J; bases not matched to a gene: 0. This CDR3 contains 14 residues. The CDR3 sequence is CATSDWTGGNEQFF. CDR3 in DNA: TGTGCCACCAGTGATTGGACAGGGGGCAATGAGCAGTTCTTC.